This note documents a single T cell receptor (beta chain) sequence. Adult healthy volunteers gave 2.5 ml peripheral blood for whole-blood RNA. Input was roughly 1 to 1000 ng of DNase-treated total RNA without cell sorting. The sample originates from a study of naive and memory T cell subsets. For blood and skin samples, reverse transcription used TCR alpha and beta constant primers. Four PCR rounds used nested alpha and beta constant region primers plus the SP2 primer. TCRdb fed the 5' RACE reads into MiXCR, producing one record per CDR3 protein. The sample lists approximately 27,000 distinct CDR3 sequences; around 25% were seen once. This CDR3 comprises 13 residues. V was trimmed by 6 bases and J by 1 base, leaving 10 bases between them. The germline CDR1 and CDR2 sequences are SGHKS and YYEKEE (reference sequence).

The chain employs TRBV5-5 and TRBJ2-5; D not certain. This clonotype was sampled from a female donor in good health. The CDR3 coding sequence is TGTGCCAGCACTGGCAGCAGCCAAGAGACCCAGTACTTC. This sequence encodes CASTGSSQETQYF.